The clone carrying this T cell receptor beta chain was recorded many times. This record belongs to a study of molecular identifiers for immune sequencing clone quantification. Preparation methods for the bulk TCR libraries were those previously described, with listed TCR primers. A single record per CDR3 protein comes from TCRdb applying MiXCR to the PCR reads. The sample yields a few hundred thousand distinct CDR3 sequences, 20% to 25% seen once. The V gene's germline CDR1 is SGHRS and CDR2 YFSETQ. The CDR3 runs to 17 residues. The V end lost 3 bases, the J end lost 0 bases, and 16 bases lay between the germline ends.

The sample comprised naive CD8+ T cells from blood, with Jurkat cell RNA spiked in. As for subset: FACS-sorted CD8+CD4-CCR7+CD45RA+ naive T cells. The genes are TRBV5-1 and TRBJ2-4, with D possibly TRBD2 on 5 matching bases. The clonotype originates from a human donor in good health. Some libraries in this study had Jurkat cell RNA spiked in. In nucleotides, the CDR3 is TGCGCCAGCAGCTCGTTCGGTGAGGGCATAGCCAAAAACATTCAGTACTTC. This encodes CASSSFGEGIAKNIQYF.